A selection of T cell receptor beta chains follows, all from one sample in a study of T-cell memory formation after mild COVID-19. MiXCR, applied by TCRdb to the 5' RACE reads, yields one record per CDR3 protein. The sample lists over 120,000 distinct CDR3 sequences; under 7% were seen once. The sequencing sample was made of PBMCs or a T cell subset sorted from them (not recorded which). These receptors were obtained from an adult woman who had mild COVID-19 (a few samples of this study predate the infection). Cell type and time point are not known. The CDR3 runs from the conserved cysteine through the conserved F or W. Fields, in order: V gene, clone size, J gene, D gene, CDR3 protein, CDR3 DNA. The D gene is left open where the match is weak. The size field is filled for only some rows; it gives once, few, many or a size class.

v_call: TRBV7-3; clone_size: many; j_call: TRBJ2-7; d_call: TRBD2; cdr3_aa: CASSLTPGLGEQYF; cdr3_nt: TGTGCCAGCAGCTTAACTCCGGGACTAGGGGAGCAGTACTTC
v_call: TRBV5-5; clone_size: many; j_call: TRBJ2-7; d_call: TRBD1; cdr3_aa: CASSRQDRGQRRSSYEQYF; cdr3_nt: TGTGCCAGCAGCCGGCAAGACAGGGGACAGCGCCGTTCCTCCTACGAGCAGTACTTC
v_call: TRBV6-5; clone_size: many; j_call: TRBJ2-2; d_call: TRBD2; cdr3_aa: CASSYRSGGNTGELFF; cdr3_nt: TGTGCCAGCAGTTACCGGAGCGGGGGAAACACCGGGGAGCTGTTTTTT
v_call: TRBV7-3; clone_size: many; j_call: TRBJ2-3; d_call: TRBD1; cdr3_aa: CASSLTGQGLAHTDTQYF; cdr3_nt: TGTGCCAGCAGCTTAACGGGACAGGGACTCGCCCACACAGATACGCAGTATTTT
v_call: TRBV12-3/TRBV12-4; clone_size: -; j_call: TRBJ2-7; d_call: TRBD2; cdr3_aa: CASSLSSGSVEQYF; cdr3_nt: TGTGCCAGCAGTTTAAGCAGCGGGAGTGTCGAGCAGTACTTC
v_call: TRBV6-4; clone_size: many; j_call: TRBJ2-3; d_call: TRBD2; cdr3_aa: CASSDSAGGPGTQYF; cdr3_nt: TGTGCCAGCAGTGACTCCGCGGGGGGGCCTGGTACGCAGTATTTT
v_call: TRBV11-3; clone_size: -; j_call: TRBJ2-2; d_call: TRBD1; cdr3_aa: CASSTQGPSGELFF; cdr3_nt: TGTGCCAGCAGCACACAGGGGCCGTCCGGGGAGCTGTTTTTT
v_call: TRBV20-1; clone_size: many; j_call: TRBJ2-2; d_call: TRBD2; cdr3_aa: CSARTSGNTGELFF; cdr3_nt: TGCAGTGCTAGGACTAGCGGGAACACCGGGGAGCTGTTTTTT
v_call: TRBV20-1; clone_size: many; j_call: TRBJ1-1; d_call: -; cdr3_aa: CSARDSALGADTEAFF; cdr3_nt: TGCAGTGCTAGAGATTCCGCACTGGGGGCAGACACTGAAGCTTTCTTT
v_call: TRBV7-2; clone_size: many; j_call: TRBJ1-6; d_call: -; cdr3_aa: CASSSRSSYNSPLHF; cdr3_nt: TGTGCCAGCAGCAGCCGGAGCTCCTATAATTCACCCCTCCACTTT
v_call: TRBV7-9; clone_size: many; j_call: TRBJ2-3; d_call: -; cdr3_aa: CASSLVASTDTQYF; cdr3_nt: TGTGCCAGCAGCTTAGTGGCTTCCACAGATACGCAGTATTTT
v_call: TRBV30; clone_size: -; j_call: TRBJ1-5; d_call: TRBD1; cdr3_aa: CAWSVVQGSQPQHF; cdr3_nt: TGTGCCTGGAGTGTCGTACAGGGGAGCCAGCCCCAGCATTTT
v_call: TRBV5-6; clone_size: many; j_call: TRBJ2-1; d_call: -; cdr3_aa: CASSLVQGRVHNEQFF; cdr3_nt: TGTGCCAGCAGCTTGGTCCAGGGCAGGGTCCACAATGAGCAGTTCTTC
v_call: TRBV2; clone_size: few; j_call: TRBJ2-1; d_call: -; cdr3_aa: CASSRRNTGSYNEQFF; cdr3_nt: TGTGCCAGCAGTCGGCGGAATACAGGCTCCTACAATGAGCAGTTCTTC
v_call: TRBV9; clone_size: -; j_call: TRBJ2-3; d_call: TRBD1; cdr3_aa: CASSVEGARTDTQYF; cdr3_nt: TGTGCCAGCAGCGTAGAGGGGGCCCGCACAGATACGCAGTATTTT
v_call: TRBV7-2; clone_size: -; j_call: TRBJ1-5; d_call: -; cdr3_aa: CASSLKGGALYQPQHF; cdr3_nt: TGTGCCAGCAGCTTAAAAGGGGGGGCTCTGTATCAGCCCCAGCATTTT
v_call: TRBV19; clone_size: few; j_call: TRBJ2-6; d_call: -; cdr3_aa: CASTVQGPGANVLTF; cdr3_nt: TGTGCCAGTACCGTACAGGGCCCTGGGGCCAACGTCCTGACTTTC
v_call: TRBV29-1; clone_size: many; j_call: TRBJ2-2; d_call: -; cdr3_aa: CSARTTGELFF; cdr3_nt: TGCAGCGCTAGAACCACCGGGGAGCTGTTTTTT
v_call: TRBV4-3; clone_size: many; j_call: TRBJ2-5; d_call: -; cdr3_aa: CASSQYEGPQETQYF; cdr3_nt: TGCGCCAGCAGCCAATATGAGGGACCTCAAGAGACCCAGTACTTC
v_call: TRBV11-3; clone_size: few; j_call: TRBJ2-2; d_call: -; cdr3_aa: CASSPGEAPGELFF; cdr3_nt: TGTGCCAGCAGCCCAGGGGAGGCCCCCGGGGAGCTGTTTTTT